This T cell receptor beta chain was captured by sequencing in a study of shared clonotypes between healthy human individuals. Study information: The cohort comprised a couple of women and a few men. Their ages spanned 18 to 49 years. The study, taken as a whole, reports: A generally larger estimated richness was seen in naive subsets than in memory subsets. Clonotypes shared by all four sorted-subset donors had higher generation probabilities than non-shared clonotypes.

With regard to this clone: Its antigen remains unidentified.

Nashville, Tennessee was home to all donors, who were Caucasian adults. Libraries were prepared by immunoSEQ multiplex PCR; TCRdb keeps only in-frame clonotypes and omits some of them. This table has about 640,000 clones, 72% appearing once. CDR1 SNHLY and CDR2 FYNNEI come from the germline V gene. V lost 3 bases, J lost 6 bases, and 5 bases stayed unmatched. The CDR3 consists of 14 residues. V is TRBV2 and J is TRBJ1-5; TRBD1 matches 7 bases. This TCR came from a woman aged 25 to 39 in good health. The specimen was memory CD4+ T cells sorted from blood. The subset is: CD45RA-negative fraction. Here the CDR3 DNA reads TGTGCCAGCAGTGACGACAGGGCGGTTCAGCCCCAGCATTTT. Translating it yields CASSDDRAVQPQHF.